Following are 24 T cell receptor beta chains from one sample sequenced in a study of T-cell reconstitution after alpha-beta-depleted transplantation in children. The TCRbeta library was prepared with unique molecular identifiers. TCRdb re-analysed the PCR reads in MiXCR, keeping a single row per CDR3 protein. The sample has about 200,000 distinct CDR3 sequences, roughly 14% seen once. This material consisted of PBMCs from the stem cell graft donor, taken from the stem cell graft. The receptor set was obtained from a human donor who donated a stem cell graft to a child with acute lymphoblastic leukemia.

This clonotype was detected many times. The rearrangement links TRBV20-1 to TRBJ2-1; D uncertain. This CDR3 contains 13 residues. Trimming left V 5 bases short and J 5 bases short, with 13 bases between. Germline assignment: CDR1 DFQATT and CDR2 SNEGSKA (reference sequence). The chain's CDR3 is CSALGWRHNEQFF. The CDR3 bases are TGCAGTGCTCTTGGTTGGCGGCACAATGAGCAGTTCTTC.

This clonotype came up many times. This chain uses TRBV29-1 with TRBJ2-5, with D possibly being TRBD1 or TRBD2 (6 bases each). The V end was cut by 6 bases, the J end by 7 bases, with 15 bases between. CDR3 size: 12 residues. Looked up from germline, CDR1 is SQVTM and CDR2 is ANQGSEA. Here the CDR3 reads CSVAGQEGTQYF. The CDR3 region has the DNA TGCAGCGTGGCGGGACAAGAAGGGACCCAGTACTTC.

This clonotype was seen at least ten times. The V and J genes are TRBV7-9 and TRBJ1-2; tentatively, D is TRBD1 (5 bases). The V gene lost 5 bases and the J gene lost 5 bases, with 21 bases spanning the gap. CDR3 size: 16 residues. Germline assignment: CDR1 SEHNR and CDR2 FQNEAQ (reference sequence). The CDR3 region has the DNA TGTGCCAGCAGCGACAACGTGGGGGACCCGGGGTATGGCTACACCTTC. It is translated as CASSDNVGDPGYGYTF. The full variable domain, its missing parts supplied by reference TRBV7-9 and TRBJ1-2, is DTGVSQNPRHKITKRGQNVTFRCDPISEHNRLYWYRQTLGQGPEFLTYFQNEAQLEKSRLLSDRFSAERPKGSFSTLEIQRTEQGDSAMYLCASSDNVGDPGYGYTFGSGTRLTVV.

This clonotype was seen repeatedly, ten times or more. This chain links TRBV7-9 with TRBJ2-3; 11 positions match TRBD2. CDR3 size: 16 residues. Germline V gene sequence: CDR1 SEHNR, CDR2 FQNEAQ (reference sequence). V was clipped by 5 bases and J by 4 bases; unmatched bases: 8. In DNA form, the CDR3 reads TGTGCCAGCAGCCGTGTTTCTAGCGGGAGGCCAGATACGCAGTATTTT. Its translation: CASSRVSSGRPDTQYF.

This clonotype has ten or more counts. V gene TRBV6-2 or TRBV6-3 combines with J gene TRBJ2-7; tentative D call: TRBD2 (6 bases). V shed 7 bases and J shed 3 bases, with 19 bases lying between them. The CDR3 is 15 amino acids. Germline assignment: CDR1 MNHEY and CDR2 SVGEGT. Here the CDR3 reads CASNRRSGVDYEQYF. Written as DNA, the CDR3 is TGTGCCAGCAACAGAAGATCGGGGGTGGACTACGAGCAGTACTTC.

This clonotype came up many times. This chain joins TRBV29-1 and TRBJ2-7, with TRBD1 matching over 12 bases. The germline V gene encodes CDR1 SQVTM and CDR2 ANQGSEA. The CDR3 spans 15 residues. V was pared by 5 bases and J by 5 bases, with 10 bases of the junction left unmatched. CDR3 amino acids: CSVPLGDRGLDEQYF. In DNA form, the CDR3 reads TGCAGCGTTCCGTTAGGGGACAGGGGGCTCGACGAGCAGTACTTC.

This clonotype occurred a few times. The V call is TRBV24-1, the J call TRBJ2-3, with 12 bases fitting TRBD2. The ends lost 4 bases at V and 4 bases at J; junction bases unmatched: 5. Germline CDR1 reads KGHDR; CDR2 reads SFDVKD. The CDR3 has 16 amino acids. For the CDR3, the DNA is TGTGCCACCAGTGACCCCGGACTAGCGGGGCCAGATACGCAGTATTTT. The encoded protein is CATSDPGLAGPDTQYF.

This clonotype was found many times. The rearrangement joins TRBV29-1 to TRBJ1-2; TRBD1 agrees at 9 bases. J gave up 8 bases and V 7 bases, and 11 bases lay outside the gene matches. This CDR3 has 13 residues. In germline, CDR1 is SQVTM, CDR2 ANQGSEA. The CDR3 region has the DNA TGCAGCGCCCGGACAGGGGAAGGATCCGGCTACACCTTC. As protein: CSARTGEGSGYTF. The whole variable domain, filled in from reference TRBV29-1 and TRBJ1-2, reads SAVISQKPSRDICQRGTSLTIQCQVDSQVTMMFWYRQQPGQSLTLIATANQGSEATYESGFVIDKFPISRPNLTFSTLTVSNMSPEDSSIYLCSARTGEGSGYTFGSGTRLTVV.

This clonotype has at least ten counts. The chain recombines TRBV5-1 with TRBJ2-6, with D perhaps TRBD1 or TRBD2 (5 bases each). Germline values: CDR1 SGHRS, CDR2 YFSETQ. Trimming took 5 bases from V and 4 from J, leaving 10 bases between them. The CDR3 totals 14 residues. CDR3: CASSHGAGANVLTF. The CDR3 DNA sequence: TGCGCCAGCAGTCACGGGGCCGGGGCCAACGTCCTGACTTTC.

This clonotype was counted many times. This chain uses TRBV5-1 with TRBJ1-1; 7 bases fit TRBD1. The V gene's germline CDR1 is SGHRS and CDR2 YFSETQ. V dropped 9 bases and J dropped 4; count of bases not matched to a gene: 12. The CDR3 has 14 amino acids. This CDR3 is CATTEGGWGTEAFF. DNA for the CDR3: TGCGCCACCACCGAAGGGGGCTGGGGCACTGAAGCTTTCTTT.

This clonotype was found many times. The chain employs TRBV20-1 and TRBJ1-1, with D unresolved. The CDR3 extends over 10 amino acids. The germline V and J ends were trimmed by 7 bases and 3 bases, with 6 bases remaining between them. Germline assignment: CDR1 DFQATT and CDR2 SNEGSKA (reference sequence). CDR3 amino acids: CSGFDTEAFF. DNA of the CDR3: TGCAGTGGATTCGACACTGAAGCTTTCTTT.

V and J are TRBV11-2 and TRBJ2-1, with 10 positions matching TRBD2. This CDR3 comprises 15 residues. Looked up from germline, CDR1 is SGHAT and CDR2 is FQNNGV. Losses at the gene ends were 4 bases for V and 7 bases for J; bases not matched to a gene: 7. The CDR3: CASSWVAGGWNEQFF. The CDR3 nucleotides are TGTGCCAGCAGCTGGGTAGCGGGAGGTTGGAATGAGCAGTTCTTC.

The rearrangement joins TRBV5-1 to TRBJ2-5; D is ambiguous. V was trimmed by 2 bases and J by 2 bases, leaving 10 bases between them. CDR3 size: 14 residues. CDR1 is SGHRS, CDR2 YFSETQ, per germline. The CDR3 sequence: CASSFSSTQETQYF. CDR3 bases: TGCGCCAGCAGCTTTTCTTCCACTCAAGAGACCCAGTACTTC. Variable domain in full (rest from reference TRBV5-1 and TRBJ2-5): KAGVTQTPRYLIKTRGQQVTLSCSPISGHRSVSWYQQTPGQGLQFLFEYFSETQRNKGNFPGRFSGRQFSNSRSEMNVSTLELGDSALYLCASSFSSTQETQYFGPGTRLLVL.

This clonotype was found many times. DNA of the CDR3: TGTGCCAGCAGTCCTTCCCTAGGGTGGGATGAAAAACTGTTTTTT. This codes for CASSPSLGWDEKLFF. V gene TRBV28 combines with J gene TRBJ1-4; no firm D call. V shed 5 bases and J shed 6 bases, with 16 bases lying between them. Germline lookup yields CDR1 MDHEN and CDR2 SYDVKM. The CDR3 extends over 15 amino acids.

This clonotype has a count of ten or more. This chain links TRBV4-1 with TRBJ2-2; 16 bases align to TRBD2. This CDR3 region has 19 residues. J was trimmed by 0 bases and V by 2 bases; bases with no gene match: 3. Per the germline V gene, CDR1 is MGHRA and CDR2 is YSYEKL. The CDR3 DNA follows: TGCGCCAGCAGCCAACTGGGACTAGCGGGAGGGCCGAACACCGGGGAGCTGTTTTTT. This sequence encodes CASSQLGLAGGPNTGELFF.

At least ten counts were recorded for this clonotype. The chain uses TRBV5-8 and TRBJ2-1; 11 bases agree with TRBD2. CDR1 and CDR2 from the germline V gene are SGHTS and YDEGEE. Trimming took 9 bases from V and 6 from J; bases not matched to a gene: 11. The CDR3 runs 15 residues. As DNA, the CDR3 is TGTGCCACCCTCCTGTCGACTAGCGGGGTCAATGAGCAGTTCTTC. Amino acid sequence: CATLLSTSGVNEQFF. Complete variable domain (other parts from reference TRBV5-8 and TRBJ2-1): EAGVTQSPTHLIKTRGQQATLRCSPISGHTSVYWYQQALGLGLQFLLWYDEGEERNRGNFPPRFSGRQFPNYSSELNVNALELEDSALYLCATLLSTSGVNEQFFGPGTRLTVL.

This rearrangement joins TRBV20-1 to TRBJ2-7, with D perhaps being TRBD1 or TRBD2 (5 bases each). The germline CDR1 and CDR2 sequences are DFQATT and SNEGSKA (reference sequence). V was cut by 0 bases and J by 9 bases, with 18 bases left in between. The CDR3 loop spans 14 amino acids. The CDR3 region has the DNA TGCAGTGCTAGAGATTTCCGGGACGAAGACGTGCAGTACTTC. Translated, it gives CSARDFRDEDVQYF.

This clonotype was seen only a few times. The chain is built from TRBV2 and TRBJ2-2, with TRBD1 as a possible D gene (5 bases). Trimming removed 8 bases from V and 0 bases from J, with 13 bases in between. This CDR3 has 15 amino acids. CDR1 and CDR2 (germline): SNHLY, FYNNEI. CDR3 nucleotides: TGTGCCAGCGGTAGAACGGACACGAACACCGGGGAGCTGTTTTTT. Translation: CASGRTDTNTGELFF.

This clonotype has only a few counts. The rearrangement joins TRBV27 to TRBJ2-5; 16 bases line up with TRBD2. The V segment lost 6 bases and the J segment 2 bases; nucleotides outside the gene matches: 15. Germline V gives CDR1 MNHEY, CDR2 SMNVEV (reference sequence). The CDR3 totals 20 residues. CDR3 DNA: TGTGCCAGCAGAGAATGGGGACTAGCGGGAGGGCTCGGAGATCAAGAGACCCAGTACTTC. It translates to CASREWGLAGGLGDQETQYF.

This clonotype was found many times. The rearrangement links TRBV5-1 to TRBJ2-3, with 10 bases fitting TRBD1. Losses at the gene ends were 1 base for V and 3 bases for J; bases not matched to a gene: 8. The CDR3 contains 17 residues. Germline V gives CDR1 SGHRS, CDR2 YFSETQ. CDR3 in DNA: TGCGCCAGCAGCTTGTCACCGGGACAGGGGAGGACAGATACGCAGTATTTT. Translating it yields CASSLSPGQGRTDTQYF. The full variable domain, its missing parts supplied by reference TRBV5-1 and TRBJ2-3, is KAGVTQTPRYLIKTRGQQVTLSCSPISGHRSVSWYQQTPGQGLQFLFEYFSETQRNKGNFPGRFSGRQFSNSRSEMNVSTLELGDSALYLCASSLSPGQGRTDTQYFGPGTRLTVL.

V and J are TRBV19 and TRBJ1-5; 8 bases align to TRBD1. Germline-derived CDR1 and CDR2 are LNHDA and SQIVND (reference sequence). J gave up 6 bases and V 1 base, and 5 bases lay outside the gene matches. The CDR3 contains 15 residues. CDR3 protein: CASSIVSDRGQPQHF. The DNA of the CDR3 is TGTGCCAGTAGTATAGTGAGCGACAGGGGTCAGCCCCAGCATTTT.

This clonotype has at least ten counts. The chain links TRBV5-1 to TRBJ2-7; D gene uncertain. This CDR3 has 15 amino acids. Germline lookup yields CDR1 SGHRS and CDR2 YFSETQ. The germline V and J ends were trimmed by 0 bases and 0 bases, with 10 bases remaining between them. CDR3 in amino acids: CASSLVGGFSYEQYF. CDR3 coding DNA: TGCGCCAGCAGCTTGGTTGGCGGTTTCTCCTACGAGCAGTACTTC. Combining the CDR3 with reference TRBV5-1 and TRBJ2-7 gives the whole variable domain KAGVTQTPRYLIKTRGQQVTLSCSPISGHRSVSWYQQTPGQGLQFLFEYFSETQRNKGNFPGRFSGRQFSNSRSEMNVSTLELGDSALYLCASSLVGGFSYEQYFGPGTRLTVT.

This clonotype has a count of ten or more. This chain links TRBV2 with TRBJ2-7, with D tentatively TRBD1 (5 bases). Per the germline V gene, CDR1 is SNHLY and CDR2 is FYNNEI. Trimming pared 7 bases from V and 0 bases from J, leaving 13 bases between. The CDR3 sequence is 14 residues long. In nucleotides, the CDR3 is TGTGCCAGCAAAGGGGATTTTAGCTCCTACGAGCAGTACTTC. Encoded protein: CASKGDFSSYEQYF.

The sample holds many counts of this clonotype. This chain connects TRBV5-1 to TRBJ2-1; 9 bases match TRBD2. The ends lost 6 bases at V and 6 bases at J; junction bases unmatched: 7. The CDR3 spans 14 residues. The V gene's germline CDR1 is SGHRS and CDR2 YFSETQ. CDR3 protein: CASTRLAGFNEQFF. The CDR3 region has the DNA TGCGCCAGCACGAGGCTAGCGGGATTCAATGAGCAGTTCTTC. Filled out from reference TRBV5-1 and TRBJ2-1, the complete variable domain reads KAGVTQTPRYLIKTRGQQVTLSCSPISGHRSVSWYQQTPGQGLQFLFEYFSETQRNKGNFPGRFSGRQFSNSRSEMNVSTLELGDSALYLCASTRLAGFNEQFFGPGTRLTVL.